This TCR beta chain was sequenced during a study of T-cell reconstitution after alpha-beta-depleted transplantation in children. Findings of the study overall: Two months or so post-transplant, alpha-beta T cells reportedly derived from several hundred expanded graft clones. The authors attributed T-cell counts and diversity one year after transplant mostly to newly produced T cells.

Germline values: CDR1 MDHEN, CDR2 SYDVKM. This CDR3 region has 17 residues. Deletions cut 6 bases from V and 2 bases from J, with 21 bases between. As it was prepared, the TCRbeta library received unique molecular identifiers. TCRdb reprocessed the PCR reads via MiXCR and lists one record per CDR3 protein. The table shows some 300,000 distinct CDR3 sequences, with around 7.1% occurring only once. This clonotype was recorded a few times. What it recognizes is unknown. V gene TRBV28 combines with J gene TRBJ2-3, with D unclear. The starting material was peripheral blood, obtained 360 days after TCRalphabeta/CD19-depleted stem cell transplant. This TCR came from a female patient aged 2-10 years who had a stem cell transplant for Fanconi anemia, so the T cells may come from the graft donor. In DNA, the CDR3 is TGTGCCAGCAGCCTAACGGTCCCGAAGGGATACACAGATACGCAGTATTTT. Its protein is CASSLTVPKGYTDTQYF.